This TCR beta chain was found in a study of blood T cell repertoires in COVID-19. The wider study: The cDNA or gDNA used as material had been derived from T cells, B-cell-depleted T cells, or PBMCs.

Profiled with immunoSEQ multiplex PCR; TCRdb holds only in-frame clones, not every one. The sample lists about 130,000 clones, around 70% occurring once. Patients of the Seattle cohort, enrolled during active infection, were followed longitudinally. With 5 bases clipped from V and 4 bases from J, the junction kept 18 bases outside the gene matches. The CDR3 consists of 20 residues. Germline assignment: CDR1 KGHSH and CDR2 LQKENI. The clonotype originates from an elderly man with COVID-19, enrolled during active disease. Sequencing used peripheral blood. V usage is TRBV18 and J usage is TRBJ2-1; 12 bases match TRBD2. In nucleotides, the CDR3 is TGTGCCAGCTCAATGTCCCCACTAGCGGGAGGCCCGGGGGATTACAATGAGCAGTTCTTC. Its protein product is CASSMSPLAGGPGDYNEQFF.